These 27 T cell receptor beta chains share one sample of origin, sequenced in a study of blood T cell repertoires in COVID-19. Sequencing was performed with immunoSEQ multiplex PCR; in TCRdb, only in-frame clones are kept and a portion is missing. The sample includes about 49,000 clones, 84% of them seen just once. The sequenced sample consisted of peripheral blood. These receptors all stem from a man between 45 and 60 years old with acute or convalescent COVID-19.

The chain joins TRBV19 to TRBJ2-1; 13 bases agree with TRBD2. This CDR3 is 15 amino acids long. The ends lost 3 bases at V and 4 bases at J; junction bases unmatched: 0. The germline CDR1 and CDR2 sequences are LNHDA and SQIVND (reference sequence). The CDR3 spells CASSMGLAGYNEQFF. In DNA form, the CDR3 reads TGTGCCAGTAGTATGGGACTAGCGGGATACAATGAGCAGTTCTTC.

The chain carries TRBV3-1 (or the pseudogene TRBV3-2) and TRBJ2-3; 9 positions match TRBD2. Germline V gene sequence: CDR1 LGHDT, CDR2 YNNKEL (reference sequence). The V segment lost 1 base and the J segment 5 bases; nucleotides outside the gene matches: 4. The CDR3 has 15 residues. This chain's CDR3 is CASSQVAGAVDTQYF. The CDR3 region has the DNA TGTGCCAGCAGCCAAGTAGCGGGAGCGGTAGATACGCAGTATTTT.

The rearrangement uses TRBV15 and TRBJ1-5, with D possibly being TRBD1 (6 bases). Trimming shortened V by 3 bases and J by 7 bases, and 16 bases separated the two germline ends. The CDR3 length is 15 residues. CDR1 is LNHNV and CDR2 is YYDKDF in the germline V gene (reference sequence). The CDR3 here is CATSSTGSVGQPQHF. The CDR3 DNA reads as TGTGCCACCAGCAGCACAGGGTCGGTGGGACAGCCCCAGCATTTT. The variable domain in full, with the rest retrieved from reference TRBV15 and TRBJ1-5, is DAMVIQNPRYQVTQFGKPVTLSCSQTLNHNVMYWYQQKSSQAPKLLFHYYDKDFNNEADTPDNFQSRRPNTSFCFLDIRSPGLGDTAMYLCATSSTGSVGQPQHFGDGTRLSIL.

The genes are TRBV6-1 and TRBJ2-7, with D tentatively TRBD1 (6 bases). Germline values: CDR1 MNHNS, CDR2 SASEGT. This CDR3 has 15 amino acids. V was clipped by 0 bases and J by 2 bases, with 11 bases between them. The CDR3 region has the DNA TGTGCCAGCAGTGAAGCCGCCCAGGGGCCCTACGAGCAGTACTTC. This codes for CASSEAAQGPYEQYF.

In DNA form, the CDR3 reads TGTGCCAGCAGCCAATTGGGACAGGGACAATATGGCTACACCTTC. Its protein product is CASSQLGQGQYGYTF. The chain employs TRBV3-1 (or the pseudogene TRBV3-2) and TRBJ1-2; 9 bases match TRBD1. The CDR3 is 15 residues long. The germline V gene has CDR1 LGHDT and CDR2 YNNKEL (reference sequence). J gave up 5 bases and V 2 bases, and 6 bases lay outside the gene matches.

The chain couples TRBV6-5 to TRBJ1-6; TRBD1 matches 8 bases. The J segment lost 10 bases and the V segment lost 7 bases, leaving 9 bases of the junction unmatched. Germline lookup yields CDR1 MNHEY and CDR2 SVGAGI. The CDR3 has 14 residues. DNA of the CDR3: TGTGCCAGCAAGAAGCAGGGGGCGCGGTCACCCCTCCACTTT. Translated: CASKKQGARSPLHF.

The rearrangement uses TRBV15 and TRBJ1-2, with unresolved D. There are 15 residues in the CDR3. Germline CDR1 reads LNHNV; CDR2 reads YYDKDF (reference sequence). V was clipped by 1 base and J by 3 bases, with 12 bases between them. The CDR3 protein is CATSRARLSYYGYTF. The CDR3 DNA reads as TGTGCCACCAGCAGAGCCCGACTCTCCTACTATGGCTACACCTTC.

This clone was found a few times. This chain joins TRBV19 and TRBJ1-1; a weak D match, TRBD1 (6 bases). CDR1 is LNHDA, CDR2 SQIVND, per germline (reference sequence). CDR3 length: 14 residues. V lost 6 bases and J lost 5, with 16 bases in between. The CDR3 is CASRDSPSGTEAFF. The CDR3, as DNA: TGTGCCAGTAGGGACAGCCCCTCGGGAACTGAAGCTTTCTTT. Drawing the rest from reference TRBV19 and TRBJ1-1, the complete variable domain is DGGITQSPKYLFRKEGQNVTLSCEQNLNHDAMYWYRQDPGQGLRLIYYSQIVNDFQKGDIAEGYSVSREKKESFPLTVTSAQKNPTAFYLCASRDSPSGTEAFFGQGTRLTVV.

J is TRBJ1-1 and V is TRBV5-5; 9 positions agree with TRBD1. V lost 5 bases and J lost 1; bases outside the gene matches: 3. The germline gives CDR1 SGHKS, CDR2 YYEKEE (reference sequence). The CDR3 is 14 residues long. The DNA of the CDR3 is TGTGCCAGCAGTTTGACAGGGGGGAACACTGAAGCTTTCTTT. Protein: CASSLTGGNTEAFF.

The genes are TRBV5-1 and TRBJ1-2; 7 nucleotides agree with TRBD1. Germline CDR1 is SGHRS and CDR2 is YFSETQ. The CDR3 extends over 13 amino acids. Trimming took 0 bases from V and 8 from J; bases not matched to a gene: 4. The DNA for the CDR3 is TGCGCCAGCAGCTTGGGACAGGGTAACGGCTACACCTTC. Encoded protein: CASSLGQGNGYTF.

The V call is TRBV10-2, the J call TRBJ2-2; possible D gene TRBD2, 5 bases. The germline V gene has CDR1 WSHSY and CDR2 SAAADI. Trimming took off 6 bases at V and 4 bases at J, with 12 bases between the two ends. The CDR3 runs 14 residues. The CDR3 loop reads CASRVAGSTGELFF. The CDR3 bases are TGCGCCAGCAGGGTGGCGGGTTCCACCGGGGAGCTGTTTTTT.

This chain uses TRBV6-5 with TRBJ1-3; the D is unclear. Trimming shortened V by 0 bases and J by 7 bases, and 16 bases separated the two germline ends. The CDR3 is made up of 16 amino acids. Germline V gene data show CDR1 as MNHEY and CDR2 as SVGAGI. The CDR3 DNA sequence: TGTGCCAGCAGTTACTCCGTCGGGCCAGCGGGTAACACCATATATTTT. It specifies CASSYSVGPAGNTIYF.

This clone was picked up one time. The V and J genes are TRBV6-7 and TRBJ2-7; no firm D call. TRBV6-7 is assigned to the ORF class and has an uncertain function. The V and J ends lost 7 bases and 2 bases respectively, with 9 bases between them. The CDR3 runs 12 residues. The CDR3 nucleotides read TGTGCCAGCATCACATATCCCTACGAGCAGTACTTC. It specifies CASITYPYEQYF.

The rearrangement links TRBV28 to TRBJ1-4, with D perhaps matching TRBD1 (5 bases). V lost 7 bases and J lost 7, with 16 bases in between. There are 14 residues in the CDR3. CDR1 MDHEN and CDR2 SYDVKM come from the germline V gene. As DNA, the CDR3 is TGTGCCAGCACCCTCCAGGGAGGGAGTGAAAAACTGTTTTTT. Its translation is CASTLQGGSEKLFF.

This sequence joins TRBV11-3 and TRBJ2-7; D is perhaps TRBD2 (5 bases). The V end lost 3 bases, the J end lost 7 bases, and 7 bases lay between the germline ends. In germline, CDR1 is SGHNT, CDR2 YENEEA. The CDR3 has 11 amino acids. The CDR3 DNA reads TGTGCCAGCAGCTTCGGCGGGGAGCAGTACTTC. This codes for CASSFGGEQYF.

V is TRBV20-1 and J is TRBJ1-5, with 7 bases matching TRBD1. The CDR3 consists of 15 residues. V dropped 5 bases and J dropped 0; count of bases not matched to a gene: 7. CDR1 and CDR2 from the germline V gene are DFQATT and SNEGSKA (reference sequence). The CDR3 spells CSARGQAFSNQPQHF. For the CDR3, the DNA is TGCAGTGCTCGTGGACAGGCCTTTAGCAATCAGCCCCAGCATTTT.

The rearrangement joins TRBV9 to TRBJ2-2; a weak D match, TRBD1 (5 bases). Germline CDR1 is SGDLS and CDR2 is YYNGEE. The CDR3 loop spans 16 amino acids. Trimming removed 0 bases from V and 1 base from J, with 10 bases in between. CDR3 residues: CASSVVPRVNTGELFF. The CDR3 DNA is TGTGCCAGCAGCGTAGTTCCCAGGGTGAACACCGGGGAGCTGTTTTTT.

The J gene is TRBJ1-4, the V gene TRBV19; tentatively, D is TRBD1 (5 bases). V was trimmed by 8 bases and J by 8 bases, leaving 18 bases between them. Germline CDR1 reads LNHDA; CDR2 reads SQIVND (reference sequence). This CDR3 spans 14 amino acids. CDR3 sequence (DNA): TGTGCCAGTTCCGGGGGACTTATAAACGAAAAACTGTTTTTT. Translation gives CASSGGLINEKLFF.

The chain combines TRBV19 with TRBJ1-5; D is ambiguous. The CDR3 has 15 amino acids. Germline V CDR1 and CDR2: LNHDA, SQIVND (reference sequence). V lost 2 bases to trimming and J lost 3 bases, with 11 bases between them. The CDR3 here is CASSIPGDFNQPQHF. The CDR3 bases are TGTGCCAGTAGTATACCCGGAGACTTCAATCAGCCCCAGCATTTT.

The chain uses TRBV28 and TRBJ1-5, with D tentatively TRBD1 (6 bases). The CDR3 extends over 17 amino acids. V was cut by 6 bases and J by 3 bases, with 21 bases left in between. Germline CDR1 and CDR2: MDHEN and SYDVKM. The CDR3 protein is CASRGADKAGHNQPQHF. The CDR3 DNA is TGTGCCAGCAGGGGGGCCGACAAAGCCGGACACAATCAGCCCCAGCATTTT.

V is TRBV19 and J is TRBJ2-2; no clear D gene. There are 14 residues in the CDR3. The germline V gene has CDR1 LNHDA and CDR2 SQIVND (reference sequence). The V gene lost 6 bases and the J gene lost 3 bases, with 11 bases spanning the gap. The DNA of the CDR3 is TGTGCCAGTAGGGTGTCCGTAGACACCGGGGAGCTGTTTTTT. Amino acid sequence: CASRVSVDTGELFF.

The chain is built from TRBV27 and TRBJ1-4; D possibly corresponds to TRBD1 (5 bases). Trimming took 3 bases from V and 3 from J, leaving 11 bases between them. The length of the CDR3 is 15 residues. Looked up from germline, CDR1 is MNHEY and CDR2 is SMNVEV (reference sequence). The CDR3 loop reads CASSFVDTANEKLFF. In DNA, the CDR3 is TGTGCCAGCAGTTTCGTGGACACCGCTAATGAAAAACTGTTTTTT.

This chain joins TRBV5-5 and TRBJ2-1, with 13 bases matching TRBD2. The CDR3 contains 17 residues. Germline CDR1 and CDR2: SGHKS and YYEKEE (reference sequence). Germline trimming cut 0 bases from V and 7 bases from J; bases unmatched to any gene: 7. The CDR3 reads CASSLAGLAGVRNEQFF. CDR3 bases: TGTGCCAGCAGCTTGGCCGGACTAGCGGGAGTGCGGAATGAGCAGTTCTTC.

The rearrangement uses TRBV4-2 and TRBJ2-1, with D perhaps TRBD1 (6 bases). V lost 0 bases to trimming and J lost 8 bases, with 14 bases between them. Germline V gene lookup returns CDR1 LGHNA and CDR2 YNFKEQ. This CDR3 has 15 residues. The CDR3 loop reads CASSQDLDRQYEQFF. The CDR3 DNA sequence: TGTGCCAGCAGCCAAGATCTAGACAGGCAATATGAGCAGTTCTTC.

V gene TRBV6-5 combines with J gene TRBJ1-5, with a weak D call TRBD1 (5 bases). The CDR3 is 15 amino acids. Germline V gene lookup returns CDR1 MNHEY and CDR2 SVGAGI. Trimming took off 6 bases at V and 5 bases at J, with 17 bases between the two ends. CDR3 in DNA: TGTGCCAGCAGCAGGGACTCAGGGCTGTATCAGCCCCAGCATTTT. The encoded protein is CASSRDSGLYQPQHF.

The chain combines TRBV9 with TRBJ2-1; perhaps TRBD2 as D (5 bases). The germline V and J ends were trimmed by 3 bases and 6 bases, with 13 bases remaining between them. This CDR3 comprises 14 residues. Germline V lookup: CDR1 SGDLS, CDR2 YYNGEE. The CDR3 sequence: CASSARRGSNEQFF. DNA for the CDR3: TGTGCCAGCAGCGCACGGAGAGGGAGCAATGAGCAGTTCTTC.

The V call is TRBV5-5, the J call TRBJ1-3, with 8 positions matching TRBD1. The CDR3 loop spans 16 amino acids. The germline CDR1 and CDR2 sequences are SGHKS and YYEKEE (reference sequence). The J segment lost 0 bases and the V segment lost 2 bases, leaving 4 bases of the junction unmatched. CDR3 bases: TGTGCCAGCAGCTTAGGGACAGGCCGCTCTGGAAACACCATATATTTT. This gives the protein CASSLGTGRSGNTIYF.